This T cell receptor beta chain was retrieved from a study of CD8 T cells in Susac syndrome. Sequencing of TCR beta drew on CD8+ and CD4+ T cells from blood. Matching for age and sex applied to the controls, who were healthy donors. TEMRA cells were enriched by FACS, while CD8+ and CD4+ T cells were obtained through a negative isolation that was performed magnetically. V was pared by 2 bases and J by 7 bases, with 7 bases between. Germline-derived CDR1 and CDR2 are SGHDT and YYEEEE. CDR3 size: 12 residues. After extraction with the RNeasy kit, 0.5 to 1 ug of the RNA was reverse transcribed using random hexamers. Amplification of TCR beta CDR3 across 54 Vbeta and 13 Jbeta was performed with immunoSEQ multiplex PCR. MiXCR was run by TCRdb on the immunoSEQ multiplex PCR reads, yielding one entry per CDR3 protein. The table shows about 150,000 distinct CDR3 sequences, with less than 95% occurring only once.

The specimen sequenced was CD4+ T cells from PBMCs. J is TRBJ2-1 and V is TRBV5-6; D uncertain. The receptor comes from a human donor in good health. The CDR3 nucleotides are TGTGCCAGCAGCTTAATGGTGAATGAGCAGTTCTTC. Encoded protein: CASSLMVNEQFF.